The next 24 T cell receptor beta chains were all read from a single sample in a study of spatial heterogeneity in lung cancer. Findings and caveats of the study: For expanded intratumoral alpha and beta TCRs, counts tracked tumor mutation counts.

A single record per CDR3 protein comes from TCRdb applying MiXCR to the 5' RACE reads. The data contain about 8,400 distinct CDR3 sequences, 8.2% of them singletons. Antigen specificity for these receptors is unknown. Time point in this sample: sample taken at primary tumor resection. Sequenced material: lung tumor tissue, taken at surgery. The receptors here all came from a male donor with early-stage non-small cell lung cancer.

This clonotype appeared many times. The size of this beta chain means little, since it is a stray read in a library made for alpha chains. The rearrangement uses TRBV7-2 and TRBJ2-3; no clear D gene. The germline V gene has CDR1 SGHTA and CDR2 FQGNSA. Trimming left V 4 bases short and J 1 base short, with 12 bases between. The CDR3 contains 15 residues. CDR3 protein: CASSSSFGGTDTQYF. In DNA, the CDR3 is TGTGCCAGCAGCTCAAGCTTCGGAGGCACAGATACGCAGTATTTT.

This clonotype was observed many times. This beta chain is a stray sequence in a library constructed for alpha chains; its clone size is not meaningful. The V gene is TRBV2, the J gene TRBJ2-3, with 8 bases matching TRBD1. This CDR3 is 13 amino acids long. The germline gives CDR1 SNHLY, CDR2 FYNNEI. The V and J ends lost 8 bases and 3 bases, in that order; junction bases with no gene match: 4. CDR3 region: CASSDRGTDTQYF. The CDR3 nucleotides read TGTGCCAGCTCCGACAGGGGTACAGATACGCAGTATTTT.

This clonotype is labeled as medium-sized. This beta chain is a stray sequence in a library constructed for alpha chains; its clone size is not meaningful. This chain links TRBV20-1 with TRBJ1-4; D may be TRBD1 (5 bases). The CDR3 length is 13 residues. The ends were cut back, 0 bases at V and 8 bases at J, with 10 bases in the middle. CDR1 and CDR2 (germline): DFQATT, SNEGSKA (reference sequence). The CDR3 nucleotides read TGCAGTGCTAGAGAGGGGGAATTCGAAAAACTGTTTTTT. This codes for CSAREGEFEKLFF.

By share, this clonotype counts as medium-sized. Being off target in a library aimed at alpha chains, this beta chain has a size of little meaning. The chain employs TRBV7-2 and TRBJ1-2, with unresolved D. This CDR3 region has 16 residues. Trimming shortened V by 1 base and J by 5 bases, and 17 bases separated the two germline ends. Germline V gene lookup returns CDR1 SGHTA and CDR2 FQGNSA. CDR3 sequence (DNA): TGTGCCAGCAGCTTAGATGGTGGGCGGCTGGTATATGGCTACACCTTC. Its translation: CASSLDGGRLVYGYTF.

Ten or more counts support this clonotype. This beta chain appears as a stray read in a library generated for alpha chains; its size is not informative. This chain joins TRBV4-3 and TRBJ1-3; D remains ambiguous. V was trimmed by 1 base and J by 0 bases, leaving 7 bases between them. CDR1 LGHNA and CDR2 YSLEER come from the germline V gene. This CDR3 has 15 residues. In nucleotides, the CDR3 is TGCGCCAGCAGCCAAGTAGCGAACTCTGGAAACACCATATATTTT. This gives the protein CASSQVANSGNTIYF.

This clonotype is classed as medium-sized. The library was designed around alpha chains, so this beta chain is a stray read whose abundance carries little weight. The chain has TRBV5-1 and TRBJ2-1, with a possible D match to TRBD1 (7 bases). From germline, CDR1 is SGHRS and CDR2 YFSETQ. Trimming cost V 3 bases and J 0 bases, with 10 bases left between them. The CDR3 loop spans 15 amino acids. CDR3 sequence reads: CASSSQGGSYNEQFF. DNA for the CDR3: TGCGCCAGCAGCTCCCAGGGGGGCTCCTACAATGAGCAGTTCTTC.

This clonotype was seen just once. This beta chain was picked up by a library intended for alpha chains and is off target, so its count carries little meaning. V usage is TRBV5-6 and J usage is TRBJ2-2; 12 bases fit TRBD2. The length of the CDR3 is 16 residues. Trimming at V came to 3 bases and at J to 1 base, leaving 1 base not matched to a gene. Germline V gives CDR1 SGHDT, CDR2 YYEEEE. The CDR3 sequence: CASSSGLAGNTGELFF. CDR3 bases: TGTGCCAGCAGCTCGGGACTAGCGGGGAACACCGGGGAGCTGTTTTTT.

Sample share makes this clonotype medium-sized. The library was prepared for alpha chains; this beta chain is a stray read, so its frequency means little. The chain is built from TRBV9 and TRBJ2-3; D not certain. From germline, CDR1 is SGDLS and CDR2 YYNGEE. This CDR3 region has 15 residues. V lost 2 bases to trimming and J lost 6 bases, with 16 bases between them. The CDR3 protein is CASSVAPTSLDTQYF. The CDR3 DNA reads TGTGCCAGCAGCGTCGCGCCGACCAGCCTGGATACGCAGTATTTT.

This clonotype was detected many times. This beta chain lies outside the target of a library built for alpha chains; its clone size means little. The chain recombines TRBV28 with TRBJ2-5, with 9 bases that match TRBD2. The CDR3 is 15 residues long. The V gene end was trimmed by 6 bases and the J gene end by 5 bases; junction bases not matched to a gene: 10. CDR1 and CDR2 (germline): MDHEN, SYDVKM. The CDR3 region is CASSSPAGGRETQYF. CDR3 sequence (DNA): TGTGCCAGCAGCTCACCCGCGGGGGGGCGCGAGACCCAGTACTTC.

This clonotype is medium-sized in the sample. Sequence at one end of the junction differs from germline and may be a read error. This beta chain is a stray read from a library made for alpha chains; its abundance is not meaningful. This sequence joins TRBV10-3 and TRBJ2-7, with 12 bases aligning to TRBD2. Per the germline V gene, CDR1 is ENHRY and CDR2 is SYGVKD. CDR3 length equals 12 residues. The CDR3 protein is CAISGTSGMVNF. The CDR3 bases are TGTGCCATCAGTGGGACTAGCGGGATGGTGAACTTC.

With regard to this clonotype: This beta chain turned up in a library designed for alpha chains; as an off-target read, its abundance says little. The chain joins TRBV24-1 to TRBJ2-2; D is possibly TRBD1 or TRBD2 (6 bases each). Trimming took 4 bases from V and 4 from J, leaving 9 bases between them. Germline values: CDR1 KGHDR, CDR2 SFDVKD. This CDR3 is 14 amino acids long. The CDR3 loop reads CATSEGGTTGELFF. The CDR3 bases are TGTGCCACCAGTGAAGGGGGGACCACCGGGGAGCTGTTTTTT.

By share, this clonotype ranks as medium-sized. This beta chain lies outside the target of a library built for alpha chains; its clone size means little. The CDR3 sequence: CSASDEKPNQPQHF. The CDR3, as DNA: TGCAGTGCTAGTGATGAGAAACCTAATCAGCCCCAGCATTTT. The chain carries TRBV20-1 and TRBJ1-5; the D is unclear. Looked up from germline, CDR1 is DFQATT and CDR2 is SNEGSKA (reference sequence). The V and J ends lost 3 bases and 4 bases respectively, with 13 bases between them. The CDR3 covers 14 residues.

By share, this clonotype counts as medium-sized. Found in a library prepared for alpha chains, this beta chain is an off-target read, and its abundance has little meaning. CDR3 coding DNA: TGTGCCAGTAGGGACTCCTCTAACTATGGCTACACCTTC. Its translation: CASRDSSNYGYTF. The V gene is TRBV19, the J gene TRBJ1-2; unclear D gene. Germline V gives CDR1 LNHDA, CDR2 SQIVND (reference sequence). The V and J ends lost 6 bases and 0 bases respectively, with 8 bases between them. CDR3 length: 13 amino acids.

There are many counts of this clonotype. This beta chain is off target for a library built for alpha chains, so its abundance means little. The chain is built from TRBV12-3 or TRBV12-4 and TRBJ2-1; weak D call: TRBD1 (5 bases). The CDR3 runs to 14 residues. V shed 4 bases and J shed 8 bases, with 15 bases lying between them. CDR3 loop: CASSSPGKRDEQFF. The CDR3 DNA follows: TGTGCCAGCAGTTCGCCAGGGAAAAGGGATGAGCAGTTCTTC.

In this sample, this clonotype turned up many times. This beta chain is off target for a library built for alpha chains, so its abundance means little. The J gene is TRBJ2-1, the V gene TRBV10-3, with D possibly TRBD2 on 5 matching bases. V was cut by 10 bases and J by 4 bases, with 20 bases left in between. Germline V gene sequence: CDR1 ENHRY, CDR2 SYGVKD. The CDR3 has 15 amino acids. The CDR3 region is CASRADLRSYNEQFF. CDR3 nucleotide sequence: TGTGCCAGTCGAGCGGACCTCAGGTCGTACAATGAGCAGTTCTTC.

This clonotype was seen a few times. Because the library targeted alpha chains, this beta chain is an off-target read whose size means little. This rearrangement joins TRBV28 to TRBJ2-1; 9 bases fit TRBD1. Germline CDR1 MDHEN, CDR2 SYDVKM. The CDR3 loop spans 16 amino acids. Trimming cost V 5 bases and J 7 bases; bases outside gene matches: 12. The CDR3 DNA follows: TGTGCCAGCAGTCTTCACCGGACAGGGGAGGGAAATGAGCAGTTCTTC. It is translated as CASSLHRTGEGNEQFF.

This clonotype was seen at least ten times. In a library made to pick up alpha chains, this beta chain is a stray read with a size that means little. The V gene is TRBV9, the J gene TRBJ2-5, with D possibly matching TRBD2 (5 bases). The V end lost 0 bases, the J end lost 1 base, and 16 bases lay between the germline ends. The CDR3 extends over 17 amino acids. From germline, CDR1 is SGDLS and CDR2 YYNGEE. CDR3 DNA sequence: TGTGCCAGCAGCGTAGGGCAAACTATGAGCGGCCAAGAGACCCAGTACTTC. Amino acids: CASSVGQTMSGQETQYF.

By sample share, this clonotype is medium-sized. A library made for alpha chains picked up this beta chain off target, so its size means little. The chain employs TRBV5-1 and TRBJ2-5; TRBD2 agrees at 13 bases. V trimming: 6 bases; J trimming: 5 bases; junction bases outside the gene matches: 10. Germline V gene lookup returns CDR1 SGHRS and CDR2 YFSETQ. The CDR3 runs to 16 residues. CDR3 in DNA: TGCGCCAGCATCACTGGACTAGCGGGAGCGCGGGAGACCCAGTACTTC. Translated: CASITGLAGARETQYF. The full variable domain, rest sourced from reference TRBV5-1 and TRBJ2-5, is KAGVTQTPRYLIKTRGQQVTLSCSPISGHRSVSWYQQTPGQGLQFLFEYFSETQRNKGNFPGRFSGRQFSNSRSEMNVSTLELGDSALYLCASITGLAGARETQYFGPGTRLLVL.

Of note for this clonotype: This beta chain is a stray read from a library made for alpha chains; its abundance is not meaningful. The chain carries TRBV10-3 and TRBJ1-5, with 7 bases that match TRBD1. The germline gives CDR1 ENHRY, CDR2 SYGVKD. V was pared by 4 bases and J by 4 bases, with 4 bases of the junction left unmatched. CDR3 length: 14 amino acids. CDR3 in amino acids: CAISAQGGNQPQHF. CDR3 bases: TGTGCCATCAGTGCGCAGGGGGGGAATCAGCCCCAGCATTTT.

This clonotype is judged medium-sized. This beta chain represents an off-target read in a library built for alpha chains; its size is of limited meaning. CDR3 nucleotide sequence: TGTGCCAGCAGCTTAACAAGTCTAGGACTAAATGAGCAGTTCTTC. Translated: CASSLTSLGLNEQFF. The rearrangement joins TRBV13 to TRBJ2-1; a possible D gene is TRBD2 (6 bases). The CDR3 has 15 residues. CDR1 and CDR2 (germline): PRHDT, FYEKMQ (reference sequence). Trimming cost V 2 bases and J 7 bases, with 15 bases left between them.

This clonotype came up many times. This beta chain was picked up by a library intended for alpha chains and is off target, so its count carries little meaning. This chain links TRBV7-9 with TRBJ1-1; tentatively, D is TRBD1 (5 bases). V was shortened by 4 bases and J by 0 bases, with 6 bases between the two germline ends. Germline V gene data show CDR1 as SEHNR and CDR2 as FQNEAQ (reference sequence). This CDR3 is built from 13 residues. For the CDR3, the DNA is TGTGCCAGCAGCTCGGACATGAACACTGAAGCTTTCTTT. Translation gives CASSSDMNTEAFF. Full variable domain (rest looked up from reference TRBV7-9 and TRBJ1-1): DTGVSQNPRHKITKRGQNVTFRCDPISEHNRLYWYRQTLGQGPEFLTYFQNEAQLEKSRLLSDRFSAERPKGSFSTLEIQRTEQGDSAMYLCASSSDMNTEAFFGQGTRLTVV.

This clonotype has only a few counts. This beta chain is an off-target read within a library intended for alpha chains, so its frequency means little. V and J are TRBV5-6 and TRBJ1-1; D gene uncertain. V shed 5 bases and J shed 8 bases, with 25 bases lying between them. CDR3 length: 16 residues. In germline, CDR1 is SGHDT, CDR2 YYEEEE. The CDR3 sequence is CASSLSLGRELEEAFF. The DNA of the CDR3 is TGTGCCAGCAGTTTATCCCTTGGGAGGGAACTAGAGGAAGCTTTCTTT.

A note on this clonotype: A library prepared for alpha chains yielded this beta chain as an off-target read; its size is of little meaning. This chain joins TRBV28 and TRBJ2-1; D may correspond to TRBD1 or TRBD2 (5 bases each). The CDR3 sequence is 16 residues long. Germline assignment: CDR1 MDHEN and CDR2 SYDVKM. Trimming shortened V by 6 bases and J by 4 bases, and 19 bases separated the two germline ends. CDR3 coding DNA: TGTGCCAGCAGGGATACAGGAGACTACCTTTACAATGAGCAGTTCTTC. Translated: CASRDTGDYLYNEQFF. Full variable domain (rest looked up from reference TRBV28 and TRBJ2-1): DVKVTQSSRYLVKRTGEKVFLECVQDMDHENMFWYRQDPGLGLRLIYFSYDVKMKEKGDIPEGYSVSREKKERFSLILESASTNQTSMYLCASRDTGDYLYNEQFFGPGTRLTVL.

By sample share, this clonotype is medium-sized. Since it is a stray read in a library aimed at alpha chains, this beta chain has a size that is not meaningful. V usage is TRBV7-9 and J usage is TRBJ2-7, with D perhaps TRBD2 (5 bases). V lost 1 base to trimming and J lost 4 bases, with 11 bases between them. Germline V lookup: CDR1 SEHNR, CDR2 FQNEAQ (reference sequence). This CDR3 has 14 residues. The CDR3 region has the DNA TGTGCCAGCAGCTTAGGGCGGGCCGAATACGAGCAGTACTTC. As protein: CASSLGRAEYEQYF.